These 24 T cell receptor beta chains were all obtained from the same sample, sequenced in a study of blood T cell repertoires in COVID-19. The data were produced by immunoSEQ multiplex PCR, yet TCRdb's version contains in-frame clones alone and is incomplete. The table shows tens of thousands of clones, with more than 75% occurring only once. Sequenced: peripheral blood. These receptors were obtained from a human donor in a cohort sampled during active COVID-19.

The chain recombines TRBV10-3 with TRBJ2-2; tentatively, D is TRBD2 (6 bases). V was cut by 6 bases and J by 2 bases, with 10 bases left in between. CDR3 length: 14 amino acids. Germline lookup yields CDR1 ENHRY and CDR2 SYGVKD. CDR3 protein: CAIRDGSNTGELFF. CDR3 nucleotide sequence: TGTGCCATCAGAGACGGGAGCAACACCGGGGAGCTGTTTTTT.

In this sample, this clone turned up a few times. This chain uses TRBV29-1 with TRBJ2-2; 13 positions agree with TRBD2. V was clipped by 7 bases and J by 4 bases; unmatched bases: 3. The germline gives CDR1 SQVTM, CDR2 ANQGSEA. CDR3 length: 14 amino acids. CDR3 nucleotide sequence: TGCAGCGCAGGACTAGCGGGAGTCACCGGGGAGCTGTTTTTT. Protein product: CSAGLAGVTGELFF.

The chain combines TRBV18 with TRBJ2-7; TRBD1 might be the D (5 bases). The CDR3 loop spans 14 amino acids. CDR1 is KGHSH, CDR2 LQKENI, per germline. The germline V and J ends were trimmed by 3 bases and 3 bases, with 12 bases remaining between them. The CDR3 DNA follows: TGTGCCAGCTCACCGCCAGGGAAGAACTACGAGCAGTACTTC. Translated, it gives CASSPPGKNYEQYF. Supplemented by reference TRBV18 and TRBJ2-7, the full variable domain reads NAGVMQNPRHLVRRRGQEARLRCSPMKGHSHVYWYRQLPEEGLKFMVYLQKENIIDESGMPKERFSAEFPKEGPSILRIQQVVRGDSAAYFCASSPPGKNYEQYFGPGTRLTVT.

The chain links TRBV19 to TRBJ1-5; no clear D gene. CDR3 length equals 17 residues. Looked up from germline, CDR1 is LNHDA and CDR2 is SQIVND (reference sequence). Between the trimmed V and J ends, which lost 2 bases and 1 base, there was a span of 15 bases. CDR3 DNA sequence: TGTGCCAGTAGTATAAACCTTCCCCCGAGGAGCAATCAGCCCCAGCATTTT. It yields the protein CASSINLPPRSNQPQHF. Complete variable domain (other parts from reference TRBV19 and TRBJ1-5): DGGITQSPKYLFRKEGQNVTLSCEQNLNHDAMYWYRQDPGQGLRLIYYSQIVNDFQKGDIAEGYSVSREKKESFPLTVTSAQKNPTAFYLCASSINLPPRSNQPQHFGDGTRLSIL.

The chain uses TRBV10-1 and TRBJ1-2; tentative D call: TRBD1 (5 bases). The V end lost 1 base, the J end lost 3 bases, and 9 bases lay between the germline ends. This CDR3 spans 14 amino acids. Looked up from germline, CDR1 is WNHNN and CDR2 is SYGVQD (reference sequence). This CDR3 reads CASSEYRTYYGYTF. In DNA, the CDR3 is TGCGCCAGCAGTGAGTACAGGACCTACTATGGCTACACCTTC.

The chain joins TRBV27 to TRBJ2-5; 7 bases line up with TRBD2. The V gene's germline CDR1 is MNHEY and CDR2 SMNVEV (reference sequence). The CDR3 is 15 amino acids. V lost 5 bases to trimming and J lost 5 bases; unmatched junction nucleotides: 11. This chain's CDR3 is CASSGAGMGGETQYF. CDR3 DNA sequence: TGTGCCAGCAGTGGGGCTGGGATGGGAGGGGAGACCCAGTACTTC.

This chain joins TRBV15 and TRBJ1-6; 11 nucleotides match TRBD1. The V gene's germline CDR1 is LNHNV and CDR2 YYDKDF (reference sequence). The V gene end was trimmed by 5 bases and the J gene end by 0 bases; junction bases not matched to a gene: 15. This CDR3 comprises 21 residues. CDR3 protein: CATSPGQGAFFLSSYNSPLHF. DNA for the CDR3: TGTGCCACCAGCCCCGGACAGGGGGCCTTTTTTTTAAGCTCCTATAATTCACCCCTCCACTTT. Variable domain in full (rest from reference TRBV15 and TRBJ1-6): DAMVIQNPRYQVTQFGKPVTLSCSQTLNHNVMYWYQQKSSQAPKLLFHYYDKDFNNEADTPDNFQSRRPNTSFCFLDIRSPGLGDTAMYLCATSPGQGAFFLSSYNSPLHFGNGTRLTVT.

The rearrangement links TRBV5-5 to TRBJ2-7; maybe TRBD1 (6 bases). This CDR3 has 14 residues. CDR1 SGHKS and CDR2 YYEKEE come from the germline V gene (reference sequence). The V end lost 2 bases, the J end lost 3 bases, and 12 bases lay between the germline ends. CDR3 region: CASSFYRDLYEQYF. CDR3 nucleotides: TGTGCCAGCAGCTTCTACAGGGATCTCTACGAGCAGTACTTC.

This clone was picked up one time. The V and J genes are TRBV10-1 and TRBJ1-1; the D is unclear. Germline CDR1 is WNHNN and CDR2 is SYGVQD (reference sequence). CDR3 length: 15 residues. V lost 0 bases and J lost 5, with 13 bases in between. CDR3 amino acids: CASSESGPIGTEAFF. CDR3 sequence (DNA): TGCGCCAGCAGTGAGTCTGGCCCGATCGGGACTGAAGCTTTCTTT.

J is TRBJ2-4 and V is TRBV6-5, with 9 bases fitting TRBD1. In germline, CDR1 is MNHEY, CDR2 SVGAGI. The V segment lost 7 bases and the J segment 8 bases; nucleotides outside the gene matches: 12. CDR3 size: 15 residues. CDR3 nucleotides: TGTGCCAGCATTACATTTGTAGGACAGGGGTACATTCAGTACTTC. Amino acid sequence: CASITFVGQGYIQYF.

J is TRBJ2-7 and V is TRBV4-1, with D possibly being TRBD1 (6 bases). The CDR3 sequence is 14 residues long. Looked up from germline, CDR1 is MGHRA and CDR2 is YSYEKL. Trimming shortened V by 2 bases and J by 0 bases, and 8 bases separated the two germline ends. CDR3 bases: TGCGCCAGCAGCCAAACCAGGGGCTCCTACGAGCAGTACTTC. This gives the protein CASSQTRGSYEQYF.

The chain couples TRBV7-9 to TRBJ2-1; the D gene is possibly TRBD1 (6 bases). CDR1 and CDR2 from the germline V gene are SEHNR and FQNEAQ (reference sequence). Trimming pared 4 bases from V and 7 bases from J, leaving 17 bases between. This CDR3 is 15 amino acids long. CDR3 amino acids: CASSSNTGTPNEQFF. The CDR3 coding sequence is TGTGCCAGCAGCTCGAACACCGGGACACCAAATGAGCAGTTCTTC.

This rearrangement joins TRBV25-1 to TRBJ2-3; D call uncertain. This CDR3 region has 13 residues. CDR1 MGHDK and CDR2 SYGVNS come from the germline V gene. V was trimmed by 2 bases and J by 1 base, leaving 4 bases between them. Here the CDR3 DNA reads TGTGCCAGCAGTGAACGGGGCACAGATACGCAGTATTTT. Encoded protein: CASSERGTDTQYF.

This chain uses TRBV5-1 with TRBJ2-3; 7 bases fit TRBD2. Germline V gene sequence: CDR1 SGHRS, CDR2 YFSETQ. With 4 bases clipped from V and 0 bases from J, the junction kept 5 bases outside the gene matches. The CDR3 is made up of 15 amino acids. The CDR3 loop is CASSPTSASTDTQYF. The CDR3 bases are TGCGCCAGCAGCCCCACTAGCGCGAGCACAGATACGCAGTATTTT.

The chain employs TRBV2 and TRBJ2-7, with 7 bases fitting TRBD1. J gave up 0 bases and V 5 bases, and 4 bases lay outside the gene matches. The CDR3 is 14 amino acids. Germline V lookup: CDR1 SNHLY, CDR2 FYNNEI. CDR3: CASSLDRDSYEQYF. CDR3 nucleotides: TGTGCCAGCAGTTTAGACAGGGACTCCTACGAGCAGTACTTC. Drawing the rest from reference TRBV2 and TRBJ2-7, the complete variable domain is EPEVTQTPSHQVTQMGQEVILRCVPISNHLYFYWYRQILGQKVEFLVSFYNNEISEKSEIFDDQFSVERPDGSNFTLKIRSTKLEDSAMYFCASSLDRDSYEQYFGPGTRLTVT.

The rearrangement links TRBV19 to TRBJ1-2; TRBD1 is a possible D gene (6 bases). Per germline, CDR1 LNHDA and CDR2 SQIVND (reference sequence). The ends were cut back, 7 bases at V and 5 bases at J, with 20 bases in the middle. CDR3 size: 15 residues. The CDR3 nucleotides are TGTGCCAGTAAGCTCGACAGGTCCGGACAATATGGCTACACCTTC. The encoded protein is CASKLDRSGQYGYTF.

Comment on this clone: A read error may account for a junction end that differs from germline. The chain is built from TRBV3-1 (or the pseudogene TRBV3-2) and TRBJ2-6, with D tentatively TRBD1 (5 bases). CDR3 size: 15 residues. Germline V gene lookup returns CDR1 LGHDT and CDR2 YNNKEL (reference sequence). CDR3 region: CASSPTVSVANVLTF. CDR3 bases: TGTGCCAGCAGCCCGACAGTATCTGTGGCCAACGTCCTGACTTTC.

The gene calls are TRBV14 and TRBJ2-3, with D possibly TRBD1 on 5 matching bases. With 1 base removed from V and 0 bases from J, the gap between germline ends came to 11 bases. Per the germline V gene, CDR1 is SGHDN and CDR2 is FVKESK. This CDR3 comprises 16 residues. The CDR3 nucleotides are TGTGCCAGCAGCCAAGGCAGGGCCTCTAGCACAGATACGCAGTATTTT. Translation gives CASSQGRASSTDTQYF.

This chain uses TRBV9 with TRBJ2-1; D gene uncertain. Trimming pared 0 bases from V and 5 bases from J, leaving 6 bases between. Germline-derived CDR1 and CDR2 are SGDLS and YYNGEE. The length of the CDR3 is 13 residues. This CDR3 reads CASSVGRNNEQFF. CDR3 nucleotide sequence: TGTGCCAGCAGCGTAGGGAGAAACAATGAGCAGTTCTTC. Full variable domain (outside the CDR3, taken from reference TRBV9 and TRBJ2-1): DSGVTQTPKHLITATGQRVTLRCSPRSGDLSVYWYQQSLDQGLQFLIQYYNGEERAKGNILERFSAQQFPDLHSELNLSSLELGDSALYFCASSVGRNNEQFFGPGTRLTVL.

The chain links TRBV6-2 or TRBV6-3 to TRBJ1-2; D might be TRBD1 (6 bases). Germline CDR1 MNHEY, CDR2 SVGEGT. V was cut by 5 bases and J by 3 bases, with 7 bases left in between. This CDR3 spans 12 amino acids. The CDR3, as DNA: TGTGCCAGCAGTCCAGGGGACTATGGCTACACCTTC. It is translated as CASSPGDYGYTF.

This chain uses TRBV19 with TRBJ2-2; 7 bases are shared with TRBD2. This CDR3 has 17 residues. After removal of 4 bases from V and 10 bases from J, the junction contained 18 bases not matched to a gene. Germline-derived CDR1 and CDR2 are LNHDA and SQIVND (reference sequence). The CDR3 region has the DNA TGTGCCAGTAGTACTTCGGGGAGGGCATCAAAATTAGCGGAGCTGTTTTTT. Amino acid sequence: CASSTSGRASKLAELFF. Filled out from reference TRBV19 and TRBJ2-2, the complete variable domain reads DGGITQSPKYLFRKEGQNVTLSCEQNLNHDAMYWYRQDPGQGLRLIYYSQIVNDFQKGDIAEGYSVSREKKESFPLTVTSAQKNPTAFYLCASSTSGRASKLAELFFGEGSRLTVL.

This clone was recorded only once. V is TRBV9 and J is TRBJ2-3; D may be TRBD1 (5 bases). The CDR3 contains 16 residues. V was trimmed by 4 bases and J by 0 bases, leaving 15 bases between them. CDR1 is SGDLS and CDR2 is YYNGEE in the germline V gene. Here the CDR3 reads CASSPSPAGSTDTQYF. CDR3 DNA: TGTGCCAGCAGCCCTTCCCCGGCAGGGAGCACAGATACGCAGTATTTT.

V usage is TRBV7-2 and J usage is TRBJ2-1, with 8 bases lining up with TRBD2. This CDR3 has 14 residues. Germline V gene data show CDR1 as SGHTA and CDR2 as FQGNSA. V shed 2 bases, J shed 9 bases, and the junction held 6 bases outside the gene matches. The CDR3 reads CASSLKGLVSEQFF. The CDR3 DNA follows: TGTGCCAGCAGCTTAAAGGGACTAGTTTCTGAGCAGTTCTTC.

The gene calls are TRBV28 and TRBJ1-4, with D tentatively TRBD1 (5 bases). The V end lost 6 bases, the J end lost 4 bases, and 18 bases lay between the germline ends. Germline CDR1 and CDR2: MDHEN and SYDVKM. The CDR3 is 16 amino acids. The CDR3 spells CASSPSRGEDNEKLFF. The CDR3 region has the DNA TGTGCCAGCAGCCCGTCTCGGGGGGAGGATAATGAAAAACTGTTTTTT.